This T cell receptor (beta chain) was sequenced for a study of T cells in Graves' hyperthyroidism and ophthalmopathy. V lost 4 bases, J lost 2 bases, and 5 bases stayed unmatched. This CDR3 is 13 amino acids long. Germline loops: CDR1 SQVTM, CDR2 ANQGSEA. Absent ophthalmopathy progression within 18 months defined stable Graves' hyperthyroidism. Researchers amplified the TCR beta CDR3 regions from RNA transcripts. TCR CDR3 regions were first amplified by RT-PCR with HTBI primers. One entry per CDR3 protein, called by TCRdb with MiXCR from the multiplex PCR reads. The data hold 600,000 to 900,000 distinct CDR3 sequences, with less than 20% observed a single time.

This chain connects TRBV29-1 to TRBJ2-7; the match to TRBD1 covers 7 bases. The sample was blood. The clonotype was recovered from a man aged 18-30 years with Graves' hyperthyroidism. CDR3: CSVGSGGAYEQYF. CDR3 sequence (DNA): TGCAGCGTTGGGTCAGGGGGAGCCTACGAGCAGTACTTC.